This TCR beta chain was sequenced for a study of identifying expanded T cells in peripheral blood. TCRdb's table, derived via immunoSEQ multiplex PCR, lists solely in-frame clones and lacks some. The data show about 100,000 clones, around nine tenths seen once. Healthy donors had no documented immune events, such as infections, while sampled. Turning to this clone: The antigen is not known.

Germline CDR1 is SGHDT and CDR2 is YYEEEE. Between the trimmed V and J ends, which lost 4 bases and 1 base, there was a span of 17 bases. The CDR3 spans 17 residues. Study-level results: Differentially abundant clones: around 1.2 between replicates, about 16 at about 13 days, roughly 18 at four. Across healthy donors, higher total template counts meant significantly greater roughly two-week count variance.

The origin of this receptor is a person aged 18-70 years in good health. The specimen sequenced was blood. The genes are TRBV5-6 and TRBJ2-2, with a tentative D call TRBD1 (5 bases). The CDR3 here is CASSPVKGNLNTGELFF. The DNA for the CDR3 is TGTGCCAGCAGCCCCGTAAAGGGGAATCTGAACACCGGGGAGCTGTTTTTT.